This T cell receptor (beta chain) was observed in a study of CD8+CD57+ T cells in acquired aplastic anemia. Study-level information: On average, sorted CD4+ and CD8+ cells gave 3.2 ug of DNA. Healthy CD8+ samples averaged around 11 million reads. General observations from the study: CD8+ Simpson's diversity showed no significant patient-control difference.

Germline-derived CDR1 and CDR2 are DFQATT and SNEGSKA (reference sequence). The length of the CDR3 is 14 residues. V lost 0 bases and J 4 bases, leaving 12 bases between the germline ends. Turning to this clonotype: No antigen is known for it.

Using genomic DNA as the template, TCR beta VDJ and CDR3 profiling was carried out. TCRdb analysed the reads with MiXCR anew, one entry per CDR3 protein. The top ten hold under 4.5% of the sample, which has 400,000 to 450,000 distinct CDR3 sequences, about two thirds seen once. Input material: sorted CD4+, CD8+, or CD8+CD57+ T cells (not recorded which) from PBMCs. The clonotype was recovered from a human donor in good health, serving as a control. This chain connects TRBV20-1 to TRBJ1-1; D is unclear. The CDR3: CSARDTAAATEAFF. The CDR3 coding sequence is TGCAGTGCTAGAGATACGGCGGCGGCCACTGAAGCTTTCTTT.